This is a list of T cell receptor beta chains from one sample in a study of OX40 agonist ivuxolimab in advanced cancers. TCRdb's table, derived via immunoSEQ multiplex PCR, lists solely in-frame clones and lacks some. Here the sample spans roughly 70,000 clones, roughly 82% being singletons. The starting material was CD4+ or CD8+ T cells sorted from blood, obtained in a trial of the OX40 agonist ivuxolimab. The receptors derive from an adult with an advanced solid tumor such as melanoma, head and neck, liver or kidney cancer. Both conserved end residues are part of each CDR3. D genes are given only for firm matches. Not all rows give a size; the values are once, few, many and, for expanded clones, a class.

v_gene: TRBV14; abundance: NA; j_gene: TRBJ2-5; d_gene: NA; CDR3nt: TGTGCCAGCAGCGGATTACGGAACAGGGCGCAAGAGACCCAGTACTTC; CDR3aa: CASSGLRNRAQETQYF
v_gene: TRBV30; abundance: once; j_gene: TRBJ2-1; d_gene: TRBD2; CDR3nt: TGTGCCTGGAGTGTGGGCCTAGCGGGGGGAGATGAGCAGTTCTTC; CDR3aa: CAWSVGLAGGDEQFF
v_gene: TRBV19; abundance: few; j_gene: TRBJ2-2; d_gene: TRBD2; CDR3nt: TGTGCCAGTAGGCCCACTAGCGGGTCTCACACCGGGGAGCTGTTTTTT; CDR3aa: CASRPTSGSHTGELFF
v_gene: TRBV10-3; abundance: NA; j_gene: TRBJ1-2; d_gene: NA; CDR3nt: TGTGCCATTTATCCGGGAGAATTTAACTATGGCTACACCTTC; CDR3aa: CAIYPGEFNYGYTF
v_gene: TRBV10-1; abundance: NA; j_gene: TRBJ2-2; d_gene: NA; CDR3nt: TGCGCCAGCAGTGCGGGACTTCCCATGAACACCGGGGAGCTGTTTTTT; CDR3aa: CASSAGLPMNTGELFF
v_gene: TRBV6-6; abundance: NA; j_gene: TRBJ1-2; d_gene: NA; CDR3nt: TGTGCCAGCAGCCCCCAAGGGTTAGGCTACACCTTC; CDR3aa: CASSPQGLGYTF
v_gene: TRBV13; abundance: NA; j_gene: TRBJ2-2; d_gene: NA; CDR3nt: TGTGCCAGCAGCTTAATCTGGGAGCTGTTTTTT; CDR3aa: CASSLIWELFF
v_gene: TRBV18; abundance: NA; j_gene: TRBJ1-4; d_gene: NA; CDR3nt: TGTGCCAGCTCAAGGGGGGTGAATGAAAAACTGTTTTTT; CDR3aa: CASSRGVNEKLFF
v_gene: TRBV4-1; abundance: NA; j_gene: TRBJ2-7; d_gene: NA; CDR3nt: TGCGCCAGCAGCCTTCGGACTGGGGGGGACAGGCCCTACGAGCAGTACTTC; CDR3aa: CASSLRTGGDRPYEQYF
v_gene: TRBV7-2; abundance: once; j_gene: TRBJ1-2; d_gene: TRBD1; CDR3nt: TGTGCCAGCAGCTTCTCCGGGACAGGGGACTATGGCTACACCTTC; CDR3aa: CASSFSGTGDYGYTF
v_gene: TRBV14; abundance: NA; j_gene: TRBJ1-1; d_gene: NA; CDR3nt: TGTGCCAGCAGCCAAGACGAGAACACTGAAGCTTTCTTT; CDR3aa: CASSQDENTEAFF
v_gene: TRBV5-4; abundance: few; j_gene: TRBJ2-4; d_gene: NA; CDR3nt: TGTGCCAGCAGCCGGCCAGGGACCACCAAAAACATTCAGTACTTC; CDR3aa: CASSRPGTTKNIQYF
v_gene: TRBV18; abundance: NA; j_gene: TRBJ1-2; d_gene: NA; CDR3nt: TGTGCCAGCTCACCAGGACAGTCTTCGTACTATGGCTACACCTTC; CDR3aa: CASSPGQSSYYGYTF
v_gene: TRBV6-1; abundance: once; j_gene: TRBJ1-4; d_gene: NA; CDR3nt: TGTGCCAGCCGACCGCCGGTACTAAATGAAAAACTGTTTTTT; CDR3aa: CASRPPVLNEKLFF
v_gene: TRBV9; abundance: NA; j_gene: TRBJ2-1; d_gene: TRBD2; CDR3nt: TGTGCCAGCAGCGTAGAGGCTAGTCCCCCGGGTAGCGGGAGGGCTAGTGAGCAGTTCTTC; CDR3aa: CASSVEASPPGSGRASEQFF
v_gene: TRBV5-1; abundance: NA; j_gene: TRBJ2-1; d_gene: NA; CDR3nt: TGCGCCAGCAGCTTGGCCGTAATTAGCTCCTACAATGAGCAGTTCTTC; CDR3aa: CASSLAVISSYNEQFF
v_gene: TRBV6-1; abundance: NA; j_gene: TRBJ1-5; d_gene: NA; CDR3nt: TGTGCCAGCAGTGAGTCCAGGGGTTGGGGCAATCAGCCCCAGCATTTT; CDR3aa: CASSESRGWGNQPQHF
v_gene: TRBV6-5; abundance: NA; j_gene: TRBJ1-5; d_gene: NA; CDR3nt: TGTGCCAGCAGTTACTCGGTAGGGAAGGATCAGCCCCAGCATTTT; CDR3aa: CASSYSVGKDQPQHF
v_gene: TRBV30; abundance: NA; j_gene: TRBJ1-2; d_gene: NA; CDR3nt: TGTGCCTGGGCTCAGGGTTGGGGGGGTAGTAGAGGCTACACCTTC; CDR3aa: CAWAQGWGGSRGYTF
v_gene: TRBV7-2; abundance: NA; j_gene: TRBJ2-7; d_gene: TRBD1; CDR3nt: TGTGCCAGCAGCACCCGGGACAGGGCCCACGAGCAGTACTTC; CDR3aa: CASSTRDRAHEQYF
v_gene: TRBV27; abundance: NA; j_gene: TRBJ1-2; d_gene: TRBD1; CDR3nt: TGTGCCAGCAGTCTTACAGGGGGGATGTTCTATGGCTACACCTTC; CDR3aa: CASSLTGGMFYGYTF
v_gene: TRBV5-1; abundance: NA; j_gene: TRBJ2-2; d_gene: TRBD2; CDR3nt: TGCGCCAGCAGCTTCCCGAGCGGGGGATTTAGAACCGGGGAGCTGTTTTTT; CDR3aa: CASSFPSGGFRTGELFF
v_gene: TRBV11-2; abundance: once; j_gene: TRBJ1-3; d_gene: NA; CDR3nt: TGTGCCAGCAGCCAGGGTGGGGCGGCTGGAAACACCATATATTTT; CDR3aa: CASSQGGAAGNTIYF
v_gene: TRBV6-5; abundance: NA; j_gene: TRBJ1-5; d_gene: NA; CDR3nt: TGTGCCAGCAGTTATCTAGAGAATCAGCCCCAGCATTTT; CDR3aa: CASSYLENQPQHF
v_gene: TRBV7-2; abundance: NA; j_gene: TRBJ2-5; d_gene: NA; CDR3nt: TGTGCCAGCAGTTTGACTGGGGGAGAGACCCAGTACTTC; CDR3aa: CASSLTGGETQYF
v_gene: TRBV6-6; abundance: NA; j_gene: TRBJ1-1; d_gene: NA; CDR3nt: TGTGCCAGCAGTTATGGCGGGGACACTGAAGCTTTCTTT; CDR3aa: CASSYGGDTEAFF
v_gene: TRBV6-1; abundance: NA; j_gene: TRBJ1-4; d_gene: NA; CDR3nt: TGTGCCAGCAGTGATTACAGGGCAGAAATTAATGAAAAACTGTTTTTT; CDR3aa: CASSDYRAEINEKLFF
v_gene: TRBV18; abundance: NA; j_gene: TRBJ2-2; d_gene: TRBD1; CDR3nt: TGTGCCAGCTCAACAGGGGGCGCCGGCGGGGAGCTGTTTTTT; CDR3aa: CASSTGGAGGELFF
v_gene: TRBV7-3; abundance: NA; j_gene: TRBJ2-1; d_gene: NA; CDR3nt: TGTGCCAGCAGCTTAACTGCGCTAAACAATGAGCAGTTCTTC; CDR3aa: CASSLTALNNEQFF
v_gene: TRBV19; abundance: NA; j_gene: TRBJ1-4; d_gene: NA; CDR3nt: TGTGCCAGTAGTATCGGGGGGGCCGGTGAAAAACTGTTTTTT; CDR3aa: CASSIGGAGEKLFF
v_gene: TRBV6-6; abundance: NA; j_gene: TRBJ1-1; d_gene: NA; CDR3nt: TGTGCCAGCAGTACCCCCGAGAAGGAAGCTTTCTTT; CDR3aa: CASSTPEKEAFF
v_gene: TRBV10-2; abundance: NA; j_gene: TRBJ1-1; d_gene: NA; CDR3nt: TGCGCCAGCAGTGACAGGGAGGTCACTGAAGCTTTCTTT; CDR3aa: CASSDREVTEAFF
v_gene: TRBV4-3; abundance: NA; j_gene: TRBJ2-1; d_gene: NA; CDR3nt: TGCGCCAGCAGCCAAGGACTAGTTGGGGATGAGCAGTTCTTC; CDR3aa: CASSQGLVGDEQFF
v_gene: TRBV4-2; abundance: NA; j_gene: TRBJ2-5; d_gene: TRBD1; CDR3nt: TGTGCCAGCAGCCAAGGACAGGGTTTGGGGGAGACCCAGTACTTC; CDR3aa: CASSQGQGLGETQYF
v_gene: TRBV18; abundance: few; j_gene: TRBJ1-1; d_gene: TRBD1; CDR3nt: TGTGCCAGCTCACCACCGGGACAGGGATGGGTGAACACTGAAGCTTTCTTT; CDR3aa: CASSPPGQGWVNTEAFF
v_gene: TRBV19; abundance: NA; j_gene: TRBJ1-4; d_gene: NA; CDR3nt: TGTGCCAGTAGTACCCGACAGGCCGGGAATGAAAAACTGTTTTTT; CDR3aa: CASSTRQAGNEKLFF
v_gene: TRBV9; abundance: NA; j_gene: TRBJ2-1; d_gene: NA; CDR3nt: TGTGCCAGCAGCGTAGCTAAGGGTCTCGATGAGCAGTTCTTC; CDR3aa: CASSVAKGLDEQFF
v_gene: TRBV19; abundance: NA; j_gene: TRBJ1-1; d_gene: NA; CDR3nt: TGTGCCAGTCGAGGCGGTTTTGAAGCTTTCTTT; CDR3aa: CASRGGFEAFF
v_gene: TRBV7-8; abundance: NA; j_gene: TRBJ1-1; d_gene: NA; CDR3nt: TGTGCCAGCAGCTTATTGTCGGCAGCGAACACTGAAGCTTTCTTT; CDR3aa: CASSLLSAANTEAFF
v_gene: TRBV6-1; abundance: NA; j_gene: TRBJ1-1; d_gene: TRBD1; CDR3nt: TGTGCCACGCGTCCCGGGACAGGGATGAACACTGAAGCTTTCTTT; CDR3aa: CATRPGTGMNTEAFF
v_gene: TRBV14; abundance: NA; j_gene: TRBJ1-2; d_gene: NA; CDR3nt: TGTGCCAGCAGCCAAGGATTCGGGTACGGGGGCTATGGCTACACCTTC; CDR3aa: CASSQGFGYGGYGYTF
v_gene: TRBV9; abundance: NA; j_gene: TRBJ1-2; d_gene: NA; CDR3nt: TGTGCCAGCAGCCCTGGGACCTCTGGCTACACCTTC; CDR3aa: CASSPGTSGYTF
v_gene: TRBV2; abundance: once; j_gene: TRBJ1-2; d_gene: TRBD1; CDR3nt: TGTGCCAGCAGTGGACAGGGGGCGCACCTCGGCTACACCTTC; CDR3aa: CASSGQGAHLGYTF
v_gene: TRBV30; abundance: NA; j_gene: TRBJ1-1; d_gene: NA; CDR3nt: TGTGCCTGGAGTAGGTTTCTGAGGCAGGGTCGGGTCACTGAAGCTTTCTTT; CDR3aa: CAWSRFLRQGRVTEAFF
v_gene: TRBV15; abundance: NA; j_gene: TRBJ2-4; d_gene: TRBD2; CDR3nt: TGTGCCACCGGGGAGGGCCGAAACAAAAACATTCAGTACTTC; CDR3aa: CATGEGRNKNIQYF
v_gene: TRBV6-6; abundance: NA; j_gene: TRBJ1-1; d_gene: NA; CDR3nt: TGTGCCAGCAGTGGAACACTACTCACTGAAGCTTTCTTT; CDR3aa: CASSGTLLTEAFF
v_gene: TRBV4-2; abundance: NA; j_gene: TRBJ2-5; d_gene: NA; CDR3nt: TGTGCCAGCAGCCAAGAACGCTTTTCCGAGACCCAGTACTTC; CDR3aa: CASSQERFSETQYF
v_gene: TRBV5-1; abundance: NA; j_gene: TRBJ1-1; d_gene: NA; CDR3nt: TGCGCCAGCAGCTCCACCCTGGACACTGAAGCTTTCTTT; CDR3aa: CASSSTLDTEAFF